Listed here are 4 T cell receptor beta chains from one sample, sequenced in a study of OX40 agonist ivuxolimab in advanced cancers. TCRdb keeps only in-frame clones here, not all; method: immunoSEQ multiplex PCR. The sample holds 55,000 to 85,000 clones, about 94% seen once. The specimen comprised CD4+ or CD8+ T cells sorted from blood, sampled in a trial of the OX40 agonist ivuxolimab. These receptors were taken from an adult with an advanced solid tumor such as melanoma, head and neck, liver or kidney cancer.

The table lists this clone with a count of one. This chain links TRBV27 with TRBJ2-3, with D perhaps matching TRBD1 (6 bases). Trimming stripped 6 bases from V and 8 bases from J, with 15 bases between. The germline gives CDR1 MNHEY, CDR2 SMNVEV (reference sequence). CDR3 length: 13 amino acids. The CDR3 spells CASSELGAGTQYF. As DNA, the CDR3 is TGTGCCAGCAGCGAGCTGGGGGCGGGTACGCAGTATTTT.

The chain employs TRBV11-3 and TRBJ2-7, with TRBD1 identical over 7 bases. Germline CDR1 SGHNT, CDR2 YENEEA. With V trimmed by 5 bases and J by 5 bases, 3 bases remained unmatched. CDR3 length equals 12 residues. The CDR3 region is CASSQTGDEQYF. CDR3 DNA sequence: TGTGCCAGCAGCCAAACAGGGGACGAGCAGTACTTC.

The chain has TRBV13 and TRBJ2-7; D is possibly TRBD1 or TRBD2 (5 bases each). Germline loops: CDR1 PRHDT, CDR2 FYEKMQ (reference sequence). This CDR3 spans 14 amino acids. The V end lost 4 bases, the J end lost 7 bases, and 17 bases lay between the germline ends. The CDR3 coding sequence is TGTGCCAGCAGCTCGGGGACCCCGGGTACGGAGCAGTACTTC. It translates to CASSSGTPGTEQYF.

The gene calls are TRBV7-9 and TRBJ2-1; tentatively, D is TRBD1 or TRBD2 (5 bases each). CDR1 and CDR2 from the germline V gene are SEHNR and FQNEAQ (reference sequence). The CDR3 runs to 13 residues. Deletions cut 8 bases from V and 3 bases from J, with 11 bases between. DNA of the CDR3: TGTGCCAGCGGGGACGGGAACTACAATGAGCAGTTCTTC. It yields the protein CASGDGNYNEQFF.